A selection of T cell receptor beta chains follows, all from one sample in a study of T cell changes during pregnancy in multiple sclerosis. Only in-frame clones appear in the TCRdb table, and some are missing; sequencing was by immunoSEQ multiplex PCR. Of about 64,000 clones detected, 95% to 97% appear once; the ten largest clones hold roughly 2.5%. The source was CD8+ T cells from peripheral blood mononuclear cells, collected after pregnancy. These receptors originate from a female donor with multiple sclerosis, enrolled in a pregnancy study. The CDR3 runs from the conserved cysteine through the conserved F or W. A D gene is named only where the DNA matches it firmly.

j_call: TRBJ2-3; v_call: TRBV5-6; d_call: TRBD2; cdr3_aa: CASSLAGTTSTIADTQYF; cdr3_nt: TGTGCCAGCAGCTTGGCCGGAACGACTAGCACCATCGCAGATACGCAGTATTTT
j_call: TRBJ2-7; v_call: TRBV4-2; d_call: TRBD1; cdr3_aa: CASSPGTGGSYEQYF; cdr3_nt: TGTGCCAGCAGCCCCGGGACAGGGGGCTCCTACGAGCAGTACTTC
j_call: TRBJ2-7; v_call: TRBV28; d_call: .; cdr3_aa: CASSILYEQYF; cdr3_nt: TGTGCCAGCAGTATACTTTACGAGCAGTACTTC
j_call: TRBJ2-7; v_call: TRBV5-6; d_call: .; cdr3_aa: CASSSTDVGEQYF; cdr3_nt: TGTGCCAGCAGCTCGACTGACGTTGGCGAGCAGTACTTC
j_call: TRBJ2-5; v_call: TRBV27; d_call: TRBD2; cdr3_aa: CASSLVAGGPVKTQYF; cdr3_nt: TGTGCCAGCAGTTTAGTGGCGGGAGGGCCGGTGAAGACCCAGTACTTC
j_call: TRBJ2-1; v_call: TRBV18; d_call: .; cdr3_aa: CASASGTSRGNEQFF; cdr3_nt: TGTGCCAGCGCATCCGGGACTTCGAGGGGCAATGAGCAGTTCTTC
j_call: TRBJ2-7; v_call: TRBV28; d_call: TRBD2; cdr3_aa: CASSPGLAGGYEQYF; cdr3_nt: TGTGCCAGCAGCCCCGGACTAGCGGGAGGTTACGAGCAGTACTTC
j_call: TRBJ2-7; v_call: TRBV15; d_call: TRBD2; cdr3_aa: CATSRGLAGVEQYF; cdr3_nt: TGTGCCACCAGCAGGGGACTAGCGGGAGTCGAGCAGTACTTC
j_call: TRBJ2-7; v_call: TRBV13; d_call: TRBD1; cdr3_aa: CASSSRTGGYEQYF; cdr3_nt: TGTGCCAGCAGCTCCCGGACAGGGGGCTACGAGCAGTACTTC
j_call: TRBJ2-3; v_call: TRBV5-4; d_call: TRBD2; cdr3_aa: CASSSHLTSGRLADTQYF; cdr3_nt: TGTGCCAGCAGCTCGCATTTGACTAGCGGGAGGTTGGCAGATACGCAGTATTTT
j_call: TRBJ2-1; v_call: TRBV5-4; d_call: .; cdr3_aa: CASSSSGIEQFF; cdr3_nt: TGTGCCAGCAGCTCCTCGGGAATTGAGCAGTTCTTC
j_call: TRBJ2-3; v_call: TRBV5-4; d_call: TRBD2; cdr3_aa: CASSPAGLAGTDTQYF; cdr3_nt: TGTGCCAGCAGCCCCGCTGGACTAGCGGGGACAGATACGCAGTATTTT
j_call: TRBJ2-1; v_call: TRBV27; d_call: TRBD2; cdr3_aa: CASSEGTRAYNEQFF; cdr3_nt: TGTGCCAGCAGTGAAGGGACTAGAGCTTACAATGAGCAGTTCTTC
j_call: TRBJ2-7; v_call: TRBV27; d_call: TRBD1; cdr3_aa: CASSLAGGYEQYF; cdr3_nt: TGTGCCAGCAGTTTGGCAGGGGGCTACGAGCAGTACTTC